This T cell receptor beta chain was retrieved from a study of cytomegalovirus exposure and HLA in healthy donors. With 60 Vbeta and 13 Jbeta primers, the PCR was carried out. Profiled with immunoSEQ multiplex PCR; TCRdb holds only in-frame clones, not every one. Of tens of thousands of clones in the sample, approximately 70% were seen once. This receptor was obtained from a man between 45 and 60 years old in good health and CMV-seronegative. The sequenced material came from PBMCs.

The CDR3 sequence: CASSTWGGQGSPLHF. DNA of the CDR3: TGTGCCAGCAGTACCTGGGGGGGGCAGGGTTCACCCCTCCACTTT. The chain links TRBV28 to TRBJ1-6; weak D call: TRBD1 (6 bases). The ends were cut back, 5 bases at V and 9 bases at J, with 17 bases in the middle. The CDR3 runs to 15 residues. CDR1 and CDR2 from the germline V gene are MDHEN and SYDVKM.